A selection of T cell receptor beta chains follows, all from one sample in a study of post-analysis software for immune sequencing data. In TCRdb, the PCR reads were re-called with MiXCR into one record per CDR3 protein. The sample carries roughly 180,000 distinct CDR3 sequences, roughly 30% recorded once. The source material was blood. The receptors derive from a girl aged 5-17 years with multiple sclerosis. CDR3s include the opening cysteine and the closing phenylalanine or tryptophan. Fields, in order: J gene, V gene, clone size, D gene, CDR3 DNA, CDR3 protein. A D gene is named only where the DNA matches it firmly. Part of the rows lack a size; the others show once, few, many or a class for expanded clones.

J gene: TRBJ2-4; V gene: TRBV7-2; clone size: many; D gene: -; CDR3 DNA: TGTGCCAGCAGCTCAGGACTACCCTTAGACATTCAGTACTTC; CDR3 protein: CASSSGLPLDIQYF
J gene: TRBJ1-1; V gene: TRBV5-1; clone size: -; D gene: -; CDR3 DNA: TGCGCCAGCAGTTCTGGACCTATGGGCGCAGCTTTCTTT; CDR3 protein: CASSSGPMGAAFF
J gene: TRBJ2-5; V gene: TRBV30; clone size: -; D gene: -; CDR3 DNA: TGTGCCTACCTTCGAGCGGGAGAGACCCAGTACTTC; CDR3 protein: CAYLRAGETQYF
J gene: TRBJ2-7; V gene: TRBV6-5; clone size: many; D gene: -; CDR3 DNA: TGTGCCAGCAGTTACTCGGCTTACTCCTACGAGCAGTACTTC; CDR3 protein: CASSYSAYSYEQYF
J gene: TRBJ2-1; V gene: TRBV13; clone size: many; D gene: -; CDR3 DNA: TGTGCCAGCAGCTTAGGACTACAGGAGTTCTTC; CDR3 protein: CASSLGLQEFF
J gene: TRBJ2-1; V gene: TRBV29-1; clone size: few; D gene: TRBD2; CDR3 DNA: TGCAGCGGCTTGTTGGTAGCGGGTACCAATGAGCAGTTCTTC; CDR3 protein: CSGLLVAGTNEQFF
J gene: TRBJ2-1; V gene: TRBV7-7; clone size: -; D gene: -; CDR3 DNA: TGTGCTAGCAGCTTCCGCCAGGGAGATGAGCAGTTCTTC; CDR3 protein: CASSFRQGDEQFF
J gene: TRBJ2-2; V gene: TRBV20-1; clone size: few; D gene: -; CDR3 DNA: TGCAGTGCTAAGTCCCAACATACCACCGGGGAGCTGTTTTTT; CDR3 protein: CSAKSQHTTGELFF
J gene: TRBJ2-3; V gene: TRBV12-3/TRBV12-4; clone size: -; D gene: -; CDR3 DNA: TGTGCCAGCAGTTGGGGACCGAAAGCAGATGCGCAGTATTTT; CDR3 protein: CASSWGPKADAQYF
J gene: TRBJ1-1; V gene: TRBV29-1; clone size: few; D gene: -; CDR3 DNA: TGCAGCGTTGAACCCTGGGACATAAGAGGTGAAGCTTTCTTT; CDR3 protein: CSVEPWDIRGEAFF
J gene: TRBJ1-4; V gene: TRBV5-1; clone size: -; D gene: -; CDR3 DNA: TGCGCCAGCAGCCACGGGGCGGGAGAAGGTGAAAAACTGTTTTTT; CDR3 protein: CASSHGAGEGEKLFF
J gene: TRBJ1-1; V gene: TRBV5-1; clone size: few; D gene: -; CDR3 DNA: TGCGCCAGCAAGAAGGATTGGAACACTGAAGCTTTCTTT; CDR3 protein: CASKKDWNTEAFF
J gene: TRBJ2-1; V gene: TRBV20-1; clone size: once; D gene: TRBD1; CDR3 DNA: TGCAGTGCTAGAGGCAGGGGGAATCTCAATGAGCAGTTCTTC; CDR3 protein: CSARGRGNLNEQFF
J gene: TRBJ2-7; V gene: TRBV9; clone size: many; D gene: -; CDR3 DNA: TGTGCCAGCAGCGTAGCTAGGGACACAAGCTCCTACGAGCAGTACTTC; CDR3 protein: CASSVARDTSSYEQYF
J gene: TRBJ2-5; V gene: TRBV29-1; clone size: many; D gene: -; CDR3 DNA: TGCAGCGTTGAAGATCTCAGTTTACAAGAGACCCAGTACTTC; CDR3 protein: CSVEDLSLQETQYF
J gene: TRBJ1-5; V gene: TRBV3-1; clone size: few; D gene: -; CDR3 DNA: TGTGCCAGCAGCCAAGGAGACAATCAGCCCCAGCATTTT; CDR3 protein: CASSQGDNQPQHF
J gene: TRBJ2-3; V gene: TRBV27; clone size: few; D gene: -; CDR3 DNA: TGTGCCAGCAGCGAAACACAGGGACCGTCTAGTTCAGATACGCAGTATTTT; CDR3 protein: CASSETQGPSSSDTQYF
J gene: TRBJ2-7; V gene: TRBV29-1; clone size: -; D gene: -; CDR3 DNA: TGCAGCGTTCAAGACAGGTATAGCTCCTACGAGCAGTACTTC; CDR3 protein: CSVQDRYSSYEQYF
J gene: TRBJ1-4; V gene: TRBV6-5; clone size: -; D gene: -; CDR3 DNA: TGTGCCAGCAGTTACACCGGGGGGCGAGTTGAAAAACTGGTTTTT; CDR3 protein: CASSYTGGRVEKLVF
J gene: TRBJ2-5; V gene: TRBV9; clone size: few; D gene: -; CDR3 DNA: TGTGCCAGCAGCGTCGGGGGCAACGATGGGGAGACCCAGTACTTC; CDR3 protein: CASSVGGNDGETQYF
J gene: TRBJ2-2; V gene: TRBV2; clone size: -; D gene: -; CDR3 DNA: TGTGCCAGCAGTGATTCAGGGGTCGGGGAGCTGTTTTTT; CDR3 protein: CASSDSGVGELFF
J gene: TRBJ2-3; V gene: TRBV12-3/TRBV12-4; clone size: many; D gene: -; CDR3 DNA: TGTGCCAGCAGCCCCACGGGAGATACGCAGTATTTT; CDR3 protein: CASSPTGDTQYF
J gene: TRBJ2-3; V gene: TRBV14; clone size: many; D gene: -; CDR3 DNA: TGTGCCAGCAGCCGCCTAGCCGGAGATCGGGATACGCAGTATTTT; CDR3 protein: CASSRLAGDRDTQYF
J gene: TRBJ2-7; V gene: TRBV7-9; clone size: -; D gene: TRBD2; CDR3 DNA: TGTGCCAGCAGCCCCGAGTCCACTAGCGGGAACGGTGAGCAGTACTTC; CDR3 protein: CASSPESTSGNGEQYF
J gene: TRBJ2-1; V gene: TRBV19; clone size: -; D gene: -; CDR3 DNA: TGTGCCAGTAGTATCCTGGGGGACAATGAGCAGTTCTTC; CDR3 protein: CASSILGDNEQFF
J gene: TRBJ1-5; V gene: TRBV27; clone size: once; D gene: TRBD1; CDR3 DNA: TGTGCCAGCAGTCCCTTGACAGGGCAAAATCAGCCCCAGCATTTT; CDR3 protein: CASSPLTGQNQPQHF
J gene: TRBJ1-1; V gene: TRBV28; clone size: -; D gene: TRBD1; CDR3 DNA: TGTGCCAGCAGTTTACCACAGGGGAACGCTGAAGCTTTCTTT; CDR3 protein: CASSLPQGNAEAFF
J gene: TRBJ2-5; V gene: TRBV27; clone size: few; D gene: -; CDR3 DNA: TGTGCCAGCAGAACGGCCTTCGTGGAGGAGACCCAGTACTTC; CDR3 protein: CASRTAFVEETQYF
J gene: TRBJ2-2; V gene: TRBV6-5; clone size: -; D gene: -; CDR3 DNA: TGTGCCAGCAGCGTCCCTGGAAACACCGGGGAGCTGTTTTTT; CDR3 protein: CASSVPGNTGELFF
J gene: TRBJ2-7; V gene: TRBV5-1; clone size: many; D gene: -; CDR3 DNA: TGCGCCAGCAGGGAGGGTAGCTCCTACGAGCAGTACTTC; CDR3 protein: CASREGSSYEQYF
J gene: TRBJ2-7; V gene: TRBV12-3/TRBV12-4; clone size: many; D gene: -; CDR3 DNA: TGTGCCAGCAGTCTCGAGGGGGGGTACGAGCAGTACTTC; CDR3 protein: CASSLEGGYEQYF
J gene: TRBJ1-1; V gene: TRBV29-1; clone size: few; D gene: -; CDR3 DNA: TGCAGCGGGAAAGGAACGAGAGAAACTGAAGCTTTCTTT; CDR3 protein: CSGKGTRETEAFF
J gene: TRBJ1-4; V gene: TRBV12-3/TRBV12-4; clone size: -; D gene: -; CDR3 DNA: TGTGCCAGCAGTTTAAGACAAACACTCGATCCAACTAATGAAAAACTGTTTTTT; CDR3 protein: CASSLRQTLDPTNEKLFF
J gene: TRBJ2-7; V gene: TRBV4-1; clone size: many; D gene: -; CDR3 DNA: TGCGCCAGCAGCCAAGATGGAGGAGACGAGCAGTACTTC; CDR3 protein: CASSQDGGDEQYF
J gene: TRBJ2-7; V gene: TRBV19; clone size: many; D gene: -; CDR3 DNA: TGTGCCAGTAGTATAGGCCAGGACAGCACCTACGAGCAGTACTTC; CDR3 protein: CASSIGQDSTYEQYF
J gene: TRBJ2-2; V gene: TRBV4-1; clone size: -; D gene: TRBD2; CDR3 DNA: TGCGCCAGCAGCCAGCCGAGACTAGCCCGACCAAACACCGGGGAGCTGTTTTTT; CDR3 protein: CASSQPRLARPNTGELFF
J gene: TRBJ2-5; V gene: TRBV29-1; clone size: many; D gene: TRBD1; CDR3 DNA: TGCAGCGTTTGGACAGGGGTGGAGACCCAGTACTTC; CDR3 protein: CSVWTGVETQYF